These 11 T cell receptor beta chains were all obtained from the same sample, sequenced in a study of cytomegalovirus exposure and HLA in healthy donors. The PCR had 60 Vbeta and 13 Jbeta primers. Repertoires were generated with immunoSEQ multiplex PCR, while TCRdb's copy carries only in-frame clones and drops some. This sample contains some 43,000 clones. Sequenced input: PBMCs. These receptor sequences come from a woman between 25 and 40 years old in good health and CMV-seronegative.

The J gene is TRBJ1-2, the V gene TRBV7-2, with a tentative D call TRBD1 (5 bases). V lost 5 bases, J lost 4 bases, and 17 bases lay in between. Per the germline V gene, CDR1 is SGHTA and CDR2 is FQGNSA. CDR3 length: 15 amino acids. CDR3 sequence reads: CASSLLGVQGYGYTF. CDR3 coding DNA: TGTGCCAGCAGCCTCTTAGGGGTCCAGGGCTATGGCTACACCTTC.

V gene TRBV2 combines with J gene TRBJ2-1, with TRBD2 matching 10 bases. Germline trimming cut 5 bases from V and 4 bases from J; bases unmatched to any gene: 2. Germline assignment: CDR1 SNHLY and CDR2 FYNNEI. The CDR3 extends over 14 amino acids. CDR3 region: CASSRTSGYNEQFF. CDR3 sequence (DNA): TGTGCCAGCAGTCGGACTAGCGGATACAATGAGCAGTTCTTC.

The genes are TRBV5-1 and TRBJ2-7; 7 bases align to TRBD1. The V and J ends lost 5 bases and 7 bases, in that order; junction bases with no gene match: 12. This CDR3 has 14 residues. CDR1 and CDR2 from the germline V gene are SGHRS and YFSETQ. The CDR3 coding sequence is TGCGCCAGCAGATCCGGGACAGTCTCTTTAGAGCAGTACTTC. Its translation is CASRSGTVSLEQYF.

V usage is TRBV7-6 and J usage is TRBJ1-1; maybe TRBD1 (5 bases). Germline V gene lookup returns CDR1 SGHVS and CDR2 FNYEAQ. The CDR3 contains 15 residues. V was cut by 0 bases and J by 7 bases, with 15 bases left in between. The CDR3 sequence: CASSLASTASYEAFF. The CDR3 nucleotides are TGTGCCAGCAGCTTAGCTTCGACAGCCTCCTATGAAGCTTTCTTT. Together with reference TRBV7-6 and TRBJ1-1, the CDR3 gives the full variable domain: GAGVSQSPRYKVTKRGQDVALRCDPISGHVSLYWYRQALGQGPEFLTYFNYEAQQDKSGLPNDRFSAERPEGSISTLTIQRTEQRDSAMYRCASSLASTASYEAFFGQGTRLTVV.

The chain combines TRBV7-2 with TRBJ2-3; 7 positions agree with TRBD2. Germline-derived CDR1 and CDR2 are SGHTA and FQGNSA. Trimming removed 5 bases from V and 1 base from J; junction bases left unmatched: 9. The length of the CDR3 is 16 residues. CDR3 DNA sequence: TGTGCCAGCAGCAAAAAGACTAGCTTTGGCACAGATACGCAGTATTTT. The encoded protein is CASSKKTSFGTDTQYF.

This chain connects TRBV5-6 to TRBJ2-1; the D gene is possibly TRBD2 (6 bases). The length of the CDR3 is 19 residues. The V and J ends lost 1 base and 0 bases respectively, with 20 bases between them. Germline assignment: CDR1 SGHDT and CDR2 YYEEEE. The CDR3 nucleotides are TGTGCCAGCAGCTTGCGCGGGAAGACTCTTATATACTCCTACAATGAGCAGTTCTTC. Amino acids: CASSLRGKTLIYSYNEQFF.

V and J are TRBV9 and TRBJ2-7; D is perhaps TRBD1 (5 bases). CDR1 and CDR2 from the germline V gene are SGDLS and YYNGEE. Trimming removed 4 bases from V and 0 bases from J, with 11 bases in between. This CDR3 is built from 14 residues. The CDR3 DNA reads TGTGCCAGCAGCCCCAGACAGAGCTCCTACGAGCAGTACTTC. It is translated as CASSPRQSSYEQYF.

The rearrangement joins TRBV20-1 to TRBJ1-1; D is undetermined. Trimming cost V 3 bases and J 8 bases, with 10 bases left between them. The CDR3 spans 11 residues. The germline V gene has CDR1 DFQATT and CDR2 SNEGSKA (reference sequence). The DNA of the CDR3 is TGCAGTGCTAGTCGTCCTATCGAAGCTTTCTTT. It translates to CSASRPIEAFF.

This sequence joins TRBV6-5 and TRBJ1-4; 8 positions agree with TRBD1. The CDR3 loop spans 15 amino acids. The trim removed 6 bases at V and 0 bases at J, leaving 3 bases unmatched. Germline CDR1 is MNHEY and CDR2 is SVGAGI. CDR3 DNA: TGTGCCAGCAGAGGACAGGGTGCAACTAATGAAAAACTGTTTTTT. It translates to CASRGQGATNEKLFF.

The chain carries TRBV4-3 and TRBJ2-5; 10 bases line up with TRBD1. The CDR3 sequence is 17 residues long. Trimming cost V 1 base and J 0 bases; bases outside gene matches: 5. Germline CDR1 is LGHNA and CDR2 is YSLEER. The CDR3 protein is CASSQGTGGIDQETQYF. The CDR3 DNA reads TGCGCCAGCAGCCAAGGGACAGGGGGTATCGACCAAGAGACCCAGTACTTC.

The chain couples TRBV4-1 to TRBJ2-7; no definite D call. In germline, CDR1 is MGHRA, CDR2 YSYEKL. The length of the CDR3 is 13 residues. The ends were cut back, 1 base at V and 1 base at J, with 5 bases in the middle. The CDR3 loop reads CASSQVPSYEQYF. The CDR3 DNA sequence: TGCGCCAGCAGCCAAGTCCCGTCCTACGAGCAGTACTTC.